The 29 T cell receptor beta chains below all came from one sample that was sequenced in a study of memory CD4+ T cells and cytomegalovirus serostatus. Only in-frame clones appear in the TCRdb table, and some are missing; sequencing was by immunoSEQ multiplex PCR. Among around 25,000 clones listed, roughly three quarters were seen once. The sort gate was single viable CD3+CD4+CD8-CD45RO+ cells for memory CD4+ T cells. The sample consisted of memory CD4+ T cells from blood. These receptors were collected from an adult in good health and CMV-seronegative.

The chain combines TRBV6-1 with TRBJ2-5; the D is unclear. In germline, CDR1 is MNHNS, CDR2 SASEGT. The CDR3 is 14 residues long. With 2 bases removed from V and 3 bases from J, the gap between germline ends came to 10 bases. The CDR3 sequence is CASSERAGKETQYF. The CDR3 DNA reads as TGTGCCAGCAGTGAAAGGGCAGGCAAAGAGACCCAGTACTTC.

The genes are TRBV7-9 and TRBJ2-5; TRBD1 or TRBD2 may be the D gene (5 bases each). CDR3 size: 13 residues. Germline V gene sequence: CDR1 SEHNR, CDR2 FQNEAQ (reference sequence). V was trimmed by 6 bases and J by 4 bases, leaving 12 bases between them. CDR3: CASRGVVGETQYF. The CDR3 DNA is TGTGCCAGCAGGGGGGTGGTCGGAGAGACCCAGTACTTC.

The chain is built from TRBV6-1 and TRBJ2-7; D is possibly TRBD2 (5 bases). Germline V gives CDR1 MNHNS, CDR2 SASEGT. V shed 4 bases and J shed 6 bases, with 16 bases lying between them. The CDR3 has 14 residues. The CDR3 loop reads CASSALVPVPEQYF. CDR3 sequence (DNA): TGTGCCAGCAGTGCACTAGTACCCGTCCCCGAGCAGTACTTC.

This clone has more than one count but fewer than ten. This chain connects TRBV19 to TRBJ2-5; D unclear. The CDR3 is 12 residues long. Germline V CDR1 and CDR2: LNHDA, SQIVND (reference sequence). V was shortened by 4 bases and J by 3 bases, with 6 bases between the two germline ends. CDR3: CASSRGKETQYF. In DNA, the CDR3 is TGTGCCAGTAGTAGGGGTAAAGAGACCCAGTACTTC.

The CDR3 is CAWRWTGGNTEAFF. In nucleotides, the CDR3 is TGTGCCTGGAGATGGACAGGGGGGAACACTGAAGCTTTCTTT. The V and J genes are TRBV30 and TRBJ1-1; 10 bases line up with TRBD1. This CDR3 contains 14 residues. Germline V lookup: CDR1 GTSNPN, CDR2 SVGIG (reference sequence). V was clipped by 3 bases and J by 1 base; unmatched bases: 2.

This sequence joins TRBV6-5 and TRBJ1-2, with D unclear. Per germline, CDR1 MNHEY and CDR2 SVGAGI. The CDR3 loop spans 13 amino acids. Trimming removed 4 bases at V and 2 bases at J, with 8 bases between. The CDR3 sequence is CASSSSGNYGYTF. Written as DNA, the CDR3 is TGTGCCAGCAGTTCTAGCGGGAACTATGGCTACACCTTC.

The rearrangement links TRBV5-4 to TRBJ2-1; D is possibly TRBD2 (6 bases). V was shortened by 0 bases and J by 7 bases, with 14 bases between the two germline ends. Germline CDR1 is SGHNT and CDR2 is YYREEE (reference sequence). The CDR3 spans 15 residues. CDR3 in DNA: TGTGCCAGCAGCTTGGGGGGGGTAGCGAGAAATGAGCAGTTCTTC. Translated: CASSLGGVARNEQFF.

The DNA of the CDR3 is TGTGCCAGCAGCTTAGGTCCGGGGGCTGGGGGTTACGAGCAGTACTTC. Its translation is CASSLGPGAGGYEQYF. The chain carries TRBV7-2 and TRBJ2-7, with D possibly called TRBD1 or TRBD2 (6 bases each). Trimming pared 1 base from V and 4 bases from J, leaving 17 bases between. Germline lookup yields CDR1 SGHTA and CDR2 FQGNSA. The CDR3 is 16 residues long.

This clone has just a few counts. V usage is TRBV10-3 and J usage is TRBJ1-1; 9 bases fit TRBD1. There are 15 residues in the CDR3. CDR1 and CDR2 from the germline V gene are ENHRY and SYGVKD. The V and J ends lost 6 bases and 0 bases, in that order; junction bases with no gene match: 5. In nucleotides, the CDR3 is TGTGCCATCAGGGCGGACAGGGGACTGAACACTGAAGCTTTCTTT. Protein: CAIRADRGLNTEAFF.

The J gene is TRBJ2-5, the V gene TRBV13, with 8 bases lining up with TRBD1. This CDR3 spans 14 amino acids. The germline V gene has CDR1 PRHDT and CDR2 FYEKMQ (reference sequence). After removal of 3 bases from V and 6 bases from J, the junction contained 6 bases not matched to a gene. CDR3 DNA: TGTGCCAGCAGCTTCGGACAGGGTGGGAAGACCCAGTACTTC. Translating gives CASSFGQGGKTQYF.

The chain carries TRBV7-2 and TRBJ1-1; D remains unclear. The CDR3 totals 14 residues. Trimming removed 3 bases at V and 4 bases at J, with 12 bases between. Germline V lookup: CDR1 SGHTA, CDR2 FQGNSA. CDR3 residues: CASSFWEGSTEAFF. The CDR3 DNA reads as TGTGCCAGCAGCTTTTGGGAAGGGAGCACTGAAGCTTTCTTT.

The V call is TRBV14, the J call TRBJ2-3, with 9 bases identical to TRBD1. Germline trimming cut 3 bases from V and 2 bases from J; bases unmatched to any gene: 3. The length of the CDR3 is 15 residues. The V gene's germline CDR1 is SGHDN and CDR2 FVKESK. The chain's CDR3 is CASSQGTGYTDTQYF. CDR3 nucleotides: TGTGCCAGCAGCCAGGGGACAGGGTACACAGATACGCAGTATTTT.

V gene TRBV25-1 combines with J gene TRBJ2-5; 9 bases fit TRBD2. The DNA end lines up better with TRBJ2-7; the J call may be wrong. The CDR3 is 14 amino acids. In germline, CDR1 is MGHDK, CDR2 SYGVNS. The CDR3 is CASSDGSGSDEQYF. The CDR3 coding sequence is TGTGCCAGCAGTGACGGTAGCGGGAGTGACGAGCAGTACTTC.

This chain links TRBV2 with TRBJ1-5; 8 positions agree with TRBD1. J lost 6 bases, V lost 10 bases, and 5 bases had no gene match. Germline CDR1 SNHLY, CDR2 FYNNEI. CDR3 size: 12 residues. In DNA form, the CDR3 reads TGTGCCACCCAGGGGGCGGGTCAGCCCCAGCATTTT. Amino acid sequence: CATQGAGQPQHF. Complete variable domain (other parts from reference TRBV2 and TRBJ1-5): EPEVTQTPSHQVTQMGQEVILRCVPISNHLYFYWYRQILGQKVEFLVSFYNNEISEKSEIFDDQFSVERPDGSNFTLKIRSTKLEDSAMYFCATQGAGQPQHFGDGTRLSIL.

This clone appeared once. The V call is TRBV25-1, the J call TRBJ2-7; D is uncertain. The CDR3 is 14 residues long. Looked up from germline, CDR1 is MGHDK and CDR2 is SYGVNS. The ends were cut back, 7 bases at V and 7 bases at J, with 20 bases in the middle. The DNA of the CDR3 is TGTGCCAGCATTATCGGCCAGGTCTCGGGTGAGCAGTACTTC. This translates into CASIIGQVSGEQYF.

CDR3 DNA: TGTGCCAGCAGCTTAGGAAAGGCGAGCTCCTACGAGCAGTACTTC. As protein: CASSLGKASSYEQYF. This chain connects TRBV7-2 to TRBJ2-7, with D unresolved. Germline CDR1 is SGHTA and CDR2 is FQGNSA. The CDR3 has 15 amino acids. The ends were cut back, 1 base at V and 0 bases at J, with 10 bases in the middle. Complete variable domain (other parts from reference TRBV7-2 and TRBJ2-7): GAGVSQSPSNKVTEKGKDVELRCDPISGHTALYWYRQSLGQGLEFLIYFQGNSAPDKSGLPSDRFSAERTGGSVSTLTIQRTQQEDSAVYLCASSLGKASSYEQYFGPGTRLTVT.

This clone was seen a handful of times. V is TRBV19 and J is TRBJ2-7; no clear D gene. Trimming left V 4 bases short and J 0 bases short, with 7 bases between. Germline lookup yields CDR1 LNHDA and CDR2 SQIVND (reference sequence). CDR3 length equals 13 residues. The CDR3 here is CASSTGGSYEQYF. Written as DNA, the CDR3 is TGTGCCAGTAGTACCGGCGGCTCCTACGAGCAGTACTTC.

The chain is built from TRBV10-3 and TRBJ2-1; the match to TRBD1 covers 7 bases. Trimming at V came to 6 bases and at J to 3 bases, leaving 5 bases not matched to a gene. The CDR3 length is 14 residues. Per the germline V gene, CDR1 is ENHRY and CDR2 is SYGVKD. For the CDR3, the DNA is TGTGCCATCAGCACAGGGGCTGGCTACAATGAGCAGTTCTTC. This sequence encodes CAISTGAGYNEQFF.

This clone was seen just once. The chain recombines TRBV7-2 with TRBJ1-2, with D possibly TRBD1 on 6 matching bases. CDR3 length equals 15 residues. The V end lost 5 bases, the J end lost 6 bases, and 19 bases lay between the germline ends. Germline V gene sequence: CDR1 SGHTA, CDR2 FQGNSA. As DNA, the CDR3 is TGTGCCAGCAGCCCCTCCCAGGGGCTGAGGGATGGCTACACCTTC. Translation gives CASSPSQGLRDGYTF. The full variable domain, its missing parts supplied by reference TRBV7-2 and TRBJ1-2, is GAGVSQSPSNKVTEKGKDVELRCDPISGHTALYWYRQSLGQGLEFLIYFQGNSAPDKSGLPSDRFSAERTGGSVSTLTIQRTQQEDSAVYLCASSPSQGLRDGYTFGSGTRLTVV.

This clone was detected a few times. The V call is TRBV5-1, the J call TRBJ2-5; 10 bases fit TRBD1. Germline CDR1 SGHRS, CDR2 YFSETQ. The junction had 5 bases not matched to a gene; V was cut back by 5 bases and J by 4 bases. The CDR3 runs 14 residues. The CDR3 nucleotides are TGCGCCAGCAGTCCGACAGGGGGCGGAGAGACCCAGTACTTC. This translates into CASSPTGGGETQYF.

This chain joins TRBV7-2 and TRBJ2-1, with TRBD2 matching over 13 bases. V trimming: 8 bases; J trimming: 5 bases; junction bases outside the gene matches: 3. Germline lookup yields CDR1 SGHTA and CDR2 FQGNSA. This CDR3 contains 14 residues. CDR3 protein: CASRLAGGDNEQFF. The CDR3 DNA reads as TGTGCCAGCCGACTAGCGGGAGGCGACAATGAGCAGTTCTTC.

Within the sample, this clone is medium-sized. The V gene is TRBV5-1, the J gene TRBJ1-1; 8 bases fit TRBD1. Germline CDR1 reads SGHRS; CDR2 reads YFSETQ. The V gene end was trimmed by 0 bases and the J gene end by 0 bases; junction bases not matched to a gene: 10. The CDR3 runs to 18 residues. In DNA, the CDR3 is TGCGCCAGCAGCTTGGCGGGACAGGAGAGTTGGGTGAACACTGAAGCTTTCTTT. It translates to CASSLAGQESWVNTEAFF.

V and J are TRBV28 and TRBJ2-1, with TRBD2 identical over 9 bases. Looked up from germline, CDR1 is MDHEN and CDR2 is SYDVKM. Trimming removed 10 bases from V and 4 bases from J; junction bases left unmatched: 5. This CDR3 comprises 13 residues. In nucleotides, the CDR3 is TGTGCCATCGGCGGGAGGGTTTACAATGAGCAGTTCTTC. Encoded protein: CAIGGRVYNEQFF.

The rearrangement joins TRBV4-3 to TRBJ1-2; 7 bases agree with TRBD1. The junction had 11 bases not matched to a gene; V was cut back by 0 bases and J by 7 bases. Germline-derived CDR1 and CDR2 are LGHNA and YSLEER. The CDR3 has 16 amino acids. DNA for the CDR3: TGCGCCAGCAGCCAAGAGAGGGCAGGGGGAATAGGTGGCTACACCTTC. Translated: CASSQERAGGIGGYTF.

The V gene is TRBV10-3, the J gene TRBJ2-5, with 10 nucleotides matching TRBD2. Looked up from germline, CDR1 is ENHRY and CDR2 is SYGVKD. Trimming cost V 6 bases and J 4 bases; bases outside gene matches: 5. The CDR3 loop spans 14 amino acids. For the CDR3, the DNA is TGTGCCATCAGGTCTAGCGGGAGTTCAGAGACCCAGTACTTC. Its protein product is CAIRSSGSSETQYF.

DNA of the CDR3: TGTGCCAGCAGTTTACGACAGGGACGGGACTTAAACACTGAAGCTTTCTTT. Amino acids: CASSLRQGRDLNTEAFF. The chain combines TRBV28 with TRBJ1-1, with TRBD1 matching over 7 bases. Germline V lookup: CDR1 MDHEN, CDR2 SYDVKM. With 2 bases clipped from V and 2 bases from J, the junction kept 11 bases outside the gene matches. CDR3 length: 17 residues.

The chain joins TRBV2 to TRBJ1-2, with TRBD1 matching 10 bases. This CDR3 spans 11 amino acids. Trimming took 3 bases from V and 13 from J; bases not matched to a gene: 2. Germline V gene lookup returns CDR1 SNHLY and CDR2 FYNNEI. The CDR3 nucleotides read TGTGCCAGCAGTGACGGGACAGGGGCCACCTTC. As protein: CASSDGTGATF.

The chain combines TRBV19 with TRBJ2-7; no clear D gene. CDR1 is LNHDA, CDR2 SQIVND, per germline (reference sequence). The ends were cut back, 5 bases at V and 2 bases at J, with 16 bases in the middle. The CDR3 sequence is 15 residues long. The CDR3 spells CASSLHGGETYEQYF. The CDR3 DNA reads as TGTGCCAGTAGTCTCCATGGCGGAGAAACCTACGAGCAGTACTTC.

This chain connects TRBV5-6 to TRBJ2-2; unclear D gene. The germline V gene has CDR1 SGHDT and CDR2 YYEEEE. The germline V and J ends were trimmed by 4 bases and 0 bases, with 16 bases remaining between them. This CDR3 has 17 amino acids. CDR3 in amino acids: CASSPTTRSANTGELFF. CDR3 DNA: TGTGCCAGCAGCCCCACTACGCGGAGTGCGAACACCGGGGAGCTGTTTTTT.